This T cell receptor beta chain was captured in a study of T cells in Graves' hyperthyroidism and ophthalmopathy. Study-level results: Ophthalmopathy could be told apart from stable hyperthyroidism with a 13 V-J model.

Germline V gene data show CDR1 as SQVTM and CDR2 as ANQGSEA. The length of the CDR3 is 12 residues. Trimming stripped 7 bases from V and 4 bases from J, with 13 bases between. Notes on this clonotype: Its antigen is undetermined.

Amplified regions were TCR beta CDR3 sequences from RNA transcripts. The HTBI set primed first-round TCR CDR3 RT-PCR. TCRdb re-analysed the multiplex PCR reads in MiXCR, keeping a single row per CDR3 protein. The data hold about 700,000 distinct CDR3 sequences, with 14% observed a single time. J is TRBJ1-2 and V is TRBV29-1; D may be TRBD1 (6 bases). Sequencing used blood. This sequence was found in a woman between 18 and 29 years old with Graves' hyperthyroidism. The CDR3 spells CSAAGEAYGYTF. The CDR3 nucleotides read TGCAGCGCAGCAGGGGAAGCCTATGGCTACACCTTC. Supplemented by reference TRBV29-1 and TRBJ1-2, the full variable domain reads SAVISQKPSRDICQRGTSLTIQCQVDSQVTMMFWYRQQPGQSLTLIATANQGSEATYESGFVIDKFPISRPNLTFSTLTVSNMSPEDSSIYLCSAAGEAYGYTFGSGTRLTVV.